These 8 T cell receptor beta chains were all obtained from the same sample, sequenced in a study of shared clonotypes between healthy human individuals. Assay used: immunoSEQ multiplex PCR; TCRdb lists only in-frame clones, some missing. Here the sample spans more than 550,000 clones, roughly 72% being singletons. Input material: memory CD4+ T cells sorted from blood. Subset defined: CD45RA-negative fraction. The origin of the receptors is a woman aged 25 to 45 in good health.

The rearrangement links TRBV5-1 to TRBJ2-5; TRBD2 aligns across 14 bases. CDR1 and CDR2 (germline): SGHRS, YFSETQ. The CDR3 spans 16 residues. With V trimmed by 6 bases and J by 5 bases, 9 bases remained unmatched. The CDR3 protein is CASTGTSGSSGETQYF. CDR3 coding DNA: TGCGCCAGCACGGGGACTAGCGGGAGTTCGGGGGAGACCCAGTACTTC.

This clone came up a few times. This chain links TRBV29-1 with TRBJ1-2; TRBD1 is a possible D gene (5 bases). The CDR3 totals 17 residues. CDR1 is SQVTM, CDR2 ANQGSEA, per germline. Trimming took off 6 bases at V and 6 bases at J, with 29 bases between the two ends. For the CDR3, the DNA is TGCAGCGTCACCACCTCCCGGGGGGTCAGGACGAAAAATGGCTACACCTTC. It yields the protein CSVTTSRGVRTKNGYTF.

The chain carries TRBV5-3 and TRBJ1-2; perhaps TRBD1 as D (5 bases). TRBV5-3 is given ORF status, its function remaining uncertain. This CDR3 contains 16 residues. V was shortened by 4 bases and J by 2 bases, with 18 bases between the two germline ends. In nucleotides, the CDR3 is TGTGCCAGAAGCACATACCTCGGGACCGCGAACTATGGCTACACCTTC. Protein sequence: CARSTYLGTANYGYTF.

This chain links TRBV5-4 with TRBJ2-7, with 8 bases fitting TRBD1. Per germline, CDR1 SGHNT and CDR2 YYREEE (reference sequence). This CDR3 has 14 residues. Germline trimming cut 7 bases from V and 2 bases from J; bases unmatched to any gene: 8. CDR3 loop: CASGRDRFPYEQYF. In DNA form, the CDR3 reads TGTGCCAGCGGCCGGGACAGGTTTCCCTACGAGCAGTACTTC.

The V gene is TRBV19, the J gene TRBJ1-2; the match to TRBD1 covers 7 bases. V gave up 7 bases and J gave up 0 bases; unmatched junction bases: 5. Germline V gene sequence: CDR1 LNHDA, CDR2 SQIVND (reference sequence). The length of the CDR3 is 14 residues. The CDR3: CASIPGQPNYGYTF. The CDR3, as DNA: TGTGCCAGTATACCGGGACAGCCTAACTATGGCTACACCTTC. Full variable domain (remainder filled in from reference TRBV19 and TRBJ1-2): DGGITQSPKYLFRKEGQNVTLSCEQNLNHDAMYWYRQDPGQGLRLIYYSQIVNDFQKGDIAEGYSVSREKKESFPLTVTSAQKNPTAFYLCASIPGQPNYGYTFGSGTRLTVV.

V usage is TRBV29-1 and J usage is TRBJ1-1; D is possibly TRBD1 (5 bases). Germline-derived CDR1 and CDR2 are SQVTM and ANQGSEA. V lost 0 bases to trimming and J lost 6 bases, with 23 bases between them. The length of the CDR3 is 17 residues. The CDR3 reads CSVEDFNRGWGLSEAFF. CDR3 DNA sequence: TGCAGCGTTGAAGATTTCAATAGGGGATGGGGGTTATCTGAAGCTTTCTTT.

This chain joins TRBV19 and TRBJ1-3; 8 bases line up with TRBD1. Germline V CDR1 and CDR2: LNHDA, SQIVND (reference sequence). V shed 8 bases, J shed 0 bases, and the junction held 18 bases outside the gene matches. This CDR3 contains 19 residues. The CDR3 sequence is CASSKWDRSRRVSGNTIYF. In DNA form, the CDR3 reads TGTGCCAGTTCGAAATGGGACAGGAGCCGAAGAGTCTCTGGAAACACCATATATTTT.

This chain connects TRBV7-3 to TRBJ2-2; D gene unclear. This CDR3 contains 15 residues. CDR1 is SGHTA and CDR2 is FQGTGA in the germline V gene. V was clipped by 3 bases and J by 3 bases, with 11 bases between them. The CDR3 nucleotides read TGTGCCAGCAGCTTTGGGCAGCTAGACACCGGGGAGCTGTTTTTT. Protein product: CASSFGQLDTGELFF.